This TCR beta chain was captured in a study of blood T cells in healthy people across ages. The use of a sample-barcoded 5' primer and a J-beta primer mix characterized a second PCR of roughly 6 to 11 cycles. One entry per CDR3 protein results from TCRdb running MiXCR on the 5' RACE reads. The repertoire includes around 850,000 distinct CDR3 sequences, roughly 40% of them detected once, and 10% to 15% sits in the top ten. The CDR3 spans 18 residues. Germline V lookup: CDR1 SGHVS, CDR2 FQNEAQ. The germline V and J ends were trimmed by 5 bases and 8 bases, with 28 bases remaining between them. The chain combines TRBV7-8 with TRBJ2-1, with D perhaps given as TRBD1 or TRBD2 (6 bases each). Specimen: blood. The receptor's source is a man younger than 35 in good health. In DNA form, the CDR3 reads TGTGCCAGCAGCCTAGGGGCAGGGGACTGGAGGGCAATTGATGAGCAGTTCTTC. Protein product: CASSLGAGDWRAIDEQFF.